These T cell receptor beta chains were read from a single sample in a study of CD8 T cells in ankylosing spondylitis. TCRdb reanalysed the 5' RACE reads using MiXCR and keeps one entry per CDR3 protein. Of 750,000 to 850,000 distinct CDR3 sequences detected, around 11% appear once; the ten largest clones hold 0.45% to 0.6%. Source material: blood, either unsorted or a sorted T cell fraction (not recorded which). Receptors were obtained from a male donor with ankylosing spondylitis. Each CDR3 is given with its conserved first and last residue. Fields, in order: clone size, D gene, V gene, J gene, CDR3 protein, CDR3 DNA. D genes are given only for firm matches. The size entry is marked missing in some rows and otherwise reads once, few, many or a size class.

abundance: few; d_gene: -; v_gene: TRBV28; j_gene: TRBJ2-6; CDR3aa: CASSLYQSGANVLTF; CDR3nt: TGTGCCAGCAGTTTGTACCAATCTGGGGCCAACGTCCTGACTTTC
abundance: -; d_gene: -; v_gene: TRBV20-1; j_gene: TRBJ1-5; CDR3aa: CSARDREGRQPQHF; CDR3nt: TGCAGTGCTAGAGATAGGGAGGGTCGTCAGCCCCAGCATTTT
abundance: many; d_gene: TRBD2; v_gene: TRBV20-1; j_gene: TRBJ2-2; CDR3aa: CSALTSGGTAGELFF; CDR3nt: TGCAGTGCCCTTACTAGCGGGGGTACCGCCGGGGAGCTGTTTTTT
abundance: -; d_gene: -; v_gene: TRBV20-1; j_gene: TRBJ2-7; CDR3aa: CSAREASTYEQYF; CDR3nt: TGCAGTGCTAGAGAGGCGTCCACCTACGAGCAGTACTTC
abundance: -; d_gene: -; v_gene: TRBV20-1; j_gene: TRBJ2-1; CDR3aa: CSEAVSYNEQFF; CDR3nt: TGCAGTGAAGCGGTCTCCTACAATGAGCAGTTCTTC
abundance: few; d_gene: TRBD1; v_gene: TRBV28; j_gene: TRBJ1-1; CDR3aa: CASNRGGHTEAFF; CDR3nt: TGTGCCAGCAACAGGGGCGGACACACTGAAGCTTTCTTT
abundance: many; d_gene: -; v_gene: TRBV6-6; j_gene: TRBJ2-3; CDR3aa: CASSPSSDTQYF; CDR3nt: TGTGCCAGCAGTCCAAGTTCTGATACGCAGTATTTT
abundance: few; d_gene: TRBD1; v_gene: TRBV5-5; j_gene: TRBJ2-7; CDR3aa: CASSRQGASSYEQYF; CDR3nt: TGTGCCAGCAGTCGTCAGGGGGCCAGCTCCTACGAGCAGTACTTC
abundance: -; d_gene: -; v_gene: TRBV12-3/TRBV12-4; j_gene: TRBJ1-2; CDR3aa: CASSLGEWGGYTF; CDR3nt: TGTGCCAGCAGTCTAGGGGAATGGGGTGGCTACACCTTC
abundance: many; d_gene: -; v_gene: TRBV18; j_gene: TRBJ2-2; CDR3aa: CASSPTPLFTGELFF; CDR3nt: TGTGCCAGCTCACCAACCCCACTCTTCACCGGGGAGCTGTTTTTT
abundance: many; d_gene: TRBD2; v_gene: TRBV29-1; j_gene: TRBJ2-3; CDR3aa: CSVVPSGGYTDTQYF; CDR3nt: TGCAGCGTGGTACCTAGCGGGGGATACACAGATACGCAGTATTTT
abundance: many; d_gene: -; v_gene: TRBV12-3/TRBV12-4; j_gene: TRBJ2-2; CDR3aa: CASSFHTPNTGELFF; CDR3nt: TGTGCCAGCAGTTTCCACACTCCGAACACCGGGGAGCTGTTTTTT
abundance: -; d_gene: TRBD2; v_gene: TRBV5-1; j_gene: TRBJ2-2; CDR3aa: CASSPGTSGRASGTGELFF; CDR3nt: TGCGCCAGCAGCCCCGGGACTAGCGGGAGGGCCTCAGGCACCGGGGAGCTGTTTTTT
abundance: few; d_gene: -; v_gene: TRBV20-1; j_gene: TRBJ1-1; CDR3aa: CSADRNNLAFF; CDR3nt: TGCAGTGCTGACAGGAATAATTTGGCTTTCTTT
abundance: -; d_gene: TRBD2; v_gene: TRBV20-1; j_gene: TRBJ2-7; CDR3aa: CSASPLAGATYEQYF; CDR3nt: TGCAGTGCTAGTCCCCTTGCGGGAGCAACCTACGAGCAGTACTTC
abundance: -; d_gene: -; v_gene: TRBV5-1; j_gene: TRBJ1-2; CDR3aa: CASSSLGSGNYGYTF; CDR3nt: TGCGCCAGCAGCTCTTTGGGATCAGGAAACTATGGCTACACCTTC
abundance: -; d_gene: -; v_gene: TRBV7-2; j_gene: TRBJ1-2; CDR3aa: CASSFGNNYGYTF; CDR3nt: TGTGCCAGCAGCTTTGGGAACAACTATGGCTACACCTTC
abundance: few; d_gene: TRBD2; v_gene: TRBV2; j_gene: TRBJ2-7; CDR3aa: CASHLLAGLTYEQYF; CDR3nt: TGTGCCAGCCACCTTCTAGCGGGGCTAACCTACGAGCAGTACTTC
abundance: -; d_gene: -; v_gene: TRBV20-1; j_gene: TRBJ2-7; CDR3aa: CSASDPVGLYEQYF; CDR3nt: TGCAGTGCTAGCGACCCAGTAGGCCTCTACGAGCAGTACTTC
abundance: few; d_gene: -; v_gene: TRBV28; j_gene: TRBJ2-1; CDR3aa: CASSLVGPHNEQFF; CDR3nt: TGTGCCAGCAGTTTGGTAGGGCCCCACAATGAGCAGTTCTTC
abundance: -; d_gene: -; v_gene: TRBV9; j_gene: TRBJ1-6; CDR3aa: CASSVATSQNSPLHF; CDR3nt: TGTGCCAGCAGCGTAGCGACTTCTCAAAATTCACCCCTCCACTTT
abundance: few; d_gene: -; v_gene: TRBV21-1; j_gene: TRBJ2-3; CDR3aa: CARPPAHTQYF; CDR3nt: TGTGCCAGGCCGCCAGCCCATACGCAGTATTTT
abundance: -; d_gene: -; v_gene: TRBV7-2; j_gene: TRBJ1-2; CDR3aa: CASSLDQGNGYGYTF; CDR3nt: TGTGCCAGCAGCTTAGACCAGGGCAACGGCTATGGCTACACCTTC
abundance: -; d_gene: -; v_gene: TRBV12-3/TRBV12-4; j_gene: TRBJ2-1; CDR3aa: CASSVRDEDNEQFF; CDR3nt: TGTGCCAGCAGTGTCCGGGACGAGGACAATGAGCAGTTCTTC
abundance: -; d_gene: -; v_gene: TRBV5-1; j_gene: TRBJ2-3; CDR3aa: CASSFVAVTSGHSNTQYF; CDR3nt: TGCGCCAGCAGCTTTGTGGCAGTTACTTCGGGACACTCGAATACGCAGTATTTT
abundance: few; d_gene: -; v_gene: TRBV20-1; j_gene: TRBJ2-1; CDR3aa: CSAGRGMDEQFF; CDR3nt: TGCAGTGCTGGTAGAGGTATGGATGAGCAGTTCTTC
abundance: few; d_gene: -; v_gene: TRBV6-5; j_gene: TRBJ1-2; CDR3aa: CASSFLRDQSYGYTF; CDR3nt: TGTGCCAGCAGTTTCTTGAGGGACCAGAGCTATGGCTACACCTTC
abundance: many; d_gene: -; v_gene: TRBV29-1; j_gene: TRBJ2-7; CDR3aa: CSVSFRTAWDEQYF; CDR3nt: TGCAGCGTCTCGTTTAGGACGGCCTGGGATGAGCAGTACTTC
abundance: many; d_gene: TRBD1; v_gene: TRBV5-6; j_gene: TRBJ2-5; CDR3aa: CASSFGTEETQYF; CDR3nt: TGTGCCAGCAGCTTCGGGACAGAAGAGACCCAGTACTTC
abundance: many; d_gene: -; v_gene: TRBV6-5; j_gene: TRBJ1-5; CDR3aa: CASSSYSLREGQPQHF; CDR3nt: TGTGCCAGCAGTTCGTACAGCCTCAGGGAGGGTCAGCCCCAGCATTTT
abundance: few; d_gene: -; v_gene: TRBV10-3; j_gene: TRBJ1-1; CDR3aa: CAITSDSHTEAFF; CDR3nt: TGTGCCATCACTTCCGACAGCCACACTGAAGCTTTCTTT
abundance: -; d_gene: TRBD1; v_gene: TRBV5-1; j_gene: TRBJ2-7; CDR3aa: CASSLAGTGKDEQYF; CDR3nt: TGCGCCAGCAGCTTGGCCGGGACAGGGAAGGACGAGCAGTACTTC
abundance: -; d_gene: -; v_gene: TRBV6-1; j_gene: TRBJ1-2; CDR3aa: CASSQTVTVPIYGYTF; CDR3nt: TGTGCCAGCAGTCAAACCGTGACAGTACCGATCTATGGCTACACCTTC
abundance: many; d_gene: -; v_gene: TRBV20-1; j_gene: TRBJ2-3; CDR3aa: CSARDNADTQYF; CDR3nt: TGCAGTGCTAGAGATAATGCAGATACGCAGTATTTT
abundance: few; d_gene: TRBD2; v_gene: TRBV10-3; j_gene: TRBJ2-1; CDR3aa: CAISASGRSNEQFF; CDR3nt: TGTGCCATCAGTGCTAGCGGGAGAAGCAATGAGCAGTTCTTC
abundance: many; d_gene: -; v_gene: TRBV5-1; j_gene: TRBJ2-3; CDR3aa: CASSQSDTQYF; CDR3nt: TGCGCCAGCAGCCAATCAGATACGCAGTATTTT
abundance: -; d_gene: -; v_gene: TRBV9; j_gene: TRBJ2-2; CDR3aa: CASSVERNTGELFF; CDR3nt: TGTGCCAGCAGCGTAGAACGGAACACCGGGGAGCTGTTTTTT
abundance: many; d_gene: -; v_gene: TRBV20-1; j_gene: TRBJ1-5; CDR3aa: CSASQGWDQPQHF; CDR3nt: TGCAGTGCTTCACAGGGTTGGGATCAGCCCCAGCATTTT
abundance: few; d_gene: -; v_gene: TRBV7-2; j_gene: TRBJ1-1; CDR3aa: CASSRRVEAFF; CDR3nt: TGTGCCAGCAGTCGGAGGGTTGAAGCTTTCTTT
abundance: few; d_gene: TRBD1; v_gene: TRBV20-1; j_gene: TRBJ2-7; CDR3aa: CSARKLGTGSEQYF; CDR3nt: TGCAGTGCTAGAAAGTTGGGGACAGGGTCCGAGCAGTACTTC
abundance: -; d_gene: -; v_gene: TRBV7-2; j_gene: TRBJ2-3; CDR3aa: CASSLRLEPLGGDTQYF; CDR3nt: TGTGCCAGCAGCTTAAGACTAGAGCCTCTCGGTGGAGATACGCAGTATTTT
abundance: few; d_gene: TRBD1; v_gene: TRBV29-1; j_gene: TRBJ2-3; CDR3aa: CSVEGTGGDFPTDTQYF; CDR3nt: TGCAGCGTTGAGGGCACAGGGGGCGATTTCCCCACAGATACGCAGTATTTT